The 10 T cell receptor beta chains below were found in one sample sequenced in a study of shared clonotypes between healthy human individuals. Profiled with immunoSEQ multiplex PCR; TCRdb holds only in-frame clones, not every one. The table records fewer than 500,000 clones, almost 80% of them present only once. The specimen was PBMCs. The receptors shown here come from a woman between 40 and 55 years old in good health. Some clones in this sample may be carry-over from other donors' samples.

The chain joins TRBV21-1 to TRBJ2-3; TRBD1 is the table's D call and was not checked against the DNA. TRBV21-1 is labeled a pseudogene. The CDR3 contains 16 residues. The CDR3 loop is CASSNRDRGLGDTQYF. The CDR3 DNA is TGTGCCAGCAGCAACCGGGACAGGGGGCTTGGAGATACGCAGTATTTT.

V and J are TRBV27 and TRBJ2-7, with 8 bases matching TRBD2. The CDR3 is 14 residues long. CDR1 is MNHEY, CDR2 SMNVEV, per germline (reference sequence). The ends lost 7 bases at V and 5 bases at J; junction bases unmatched: 10. The CDR3 reads CASNPAGVFDEQYF. The CDR3 nucleotides read TGTGCCAGCAACCCAGCGGGAGTCTTTGACGAGCAGTACTTC.

This clone appeared a few times. The rearrangement joins TRBV29-1 to TRBJ2-1; D is uncertain. Per the germline V gene, CDR1 is SQVTM and CDR2 is ANQGSEA. V lost 7 bases and J 5 bases, leaving 12 bases between the germline ends. The CDR3 is 12 residues long. The CDR3 nucleotides are TGCAGCGCCCGGGTGGCGGACAATGAGCAGTTCTTC. Protein sequence: CSARVADNEQFF.

In this sample, this clone turned up once. The chain links TRBV19 to TRBJ2-7; D gene ambiguous. This CDR3 comprises 13 residues. The germline V gene has CDR1 LNHDA and CDR2 SQIVND (reference sequence). The V end was cut by 5 bases, the J end by 2 bases, with 10 bases between. CDR3 sequence: CASSVTRTYEQYF. CDR3 sequence (DNA): TGTGCCAGTAGTGTGACACGAACCTACGAGCAGTACTTC.

This clone was seen just once. The J gene is TRBJ2-7, the V gene TRBV6-1; 10 nucleotides line up with TRBD1. CDR3 length: 15 residues. V lost 5 bases and J lost 2; bases outside the gene matches: 6. CDR1 and CDR2 from the germline V gene are MNHNS and SASEGT. In DNA form, the CDR3 reads TGTGCCAGCAGTTCCCGGACAGGGGGAGCCTACGAGCAGTACTTC. Amino acid sequence: CASSSRTGGAYEQYF.

This chain links TRBV5-1 with TRBJ2-1, with 13 bases identical to TRBD2. CDR3 length equals 18 residues. V shed 0 bases and J 6 bases; nucleotides not matched to a gene: 9. Germline CDR1 reads SGHRS; CDR2 reads YFSETQ. As DNA, the CDR3 is TGCGCCAGCAGCTTGGCCGCACTACTAGCGGGAGGGGGCAATGAGCAGTTCTTC. This translates into CASSLAALLAGGGNEQFF.

The chain recombines TRBV6-1 with TRBJ2-7; TRBD2 might be the D (6 bases). This CDR3 spans 15 amino acids. The V end was cut by 7 bases, the J end by 0 bases, with 16 bases between. Per germline, CDR1 MNHNS and CDR2 SASEGT. CDR3 coding DNA: TGTGCCAGCACGATTAGCGGAATTAGCTCCTACGAGCAGTACTTC. Its translation: CASTISGISSYEQYF.

This clone was recorded a few times. The genes are TRBV6-5 and TRBJ2-1, with 9 bases identical to TRBD2. Germline V lookup: CDR1 MNHEY, CDR2 SVGAGI. This CDR3 comprises 14 residues. Trimming cost V 4 bases and J 6 bases; bases outside gene matches: 4. CDR3 sequence: CASSFLAGPNEQFF. The CDR3 DNA reads TGTGCCAGCAGTTTCCTAGCGGGACCCAATGAGCAGTTCTTC.

This clone was observed a handful of times. The chain couples TRBV7-3 to TRBJ2-3, with 8 bases lining up with TRBD2. CDR1 SGHTA and CDR2 FQGTGA come from the germline V gene. CDR3 length: 14 residues. V was clipped by 5 bases and J by 2 bases; unmatched bases: 3. CDR3 sequence (DNA): TGTGCCAGCAGCATTAGCGGGACCACAGATACGCAGTATTTT. It translates to CASSISGTTDTQYF.

In DNA, the CDR3 is TGTGCCAGCAGCTCCCATTTCGGAACCCGAAACATTCAGTACTTC. It codes for CASSSHFGTRNIQYF. This chain uses TRBV7-6 with TRBJ2-4; no definite D call. The CDR3 is 15 residues long. Germline V gene data show CDR1 as SGHVS and CDR2 as FNYEAQ. Trimming stripped 4 bases from V and 6 bases from J, with 16 bases between.